This T cell receptor beta chain came from a study of monozygotic twins with inflammatory bowel disease. Points from the study as a whole: Evidence failed to back one strong IBD-linked signal or clonotype. Patient repertoires may carry noise from differing immunosuppressive treatments.

TCRdb reprocessed the 5' RACE reads and reports one entry per CDR3 protein, with no DNA. The table lists 400,000 or so distinct CDR3 sequences. A word on this clonotype: Its antigen remains unknown.

The germline V gene encodes CDR1 SGDLS and CDR2 YYNGEE. There are 14 residues in the CDR3. Sequences were obtained from blood. The clonotype comes from a human donor with ulcerative colitis or Crohn's disease, or a healthy co-twin of an affected twin (not recorded which). The V call is TRBV9, the J call TRBJ1-4; TCRdb's D call, TRBD1, is unchecked because there is no DNA. The CDR3 is CASSVGTGREKLFF. Looking up the rest from reference TRBV9 and TRBJ1-4 gives the full variable domain: DSGVTQTPKHLITATGQRVTLRCSPRSGDLSVYWYQQSLDQGLQFLIQYYNGEERAKGNILERFSAQQFPDLHSELNLSSLELGDSALYFCASSVGTGREKLFFGSGTQLSVL.